What follows are 15 T cell receptor beta chains derived from one specimen sequenced in a study of blood T cell repertoires in COVID-19 (dated by TCRdb to about 2020). The library was generated by the immunoSEQ multiplex PCR assay. This is the immuneACCESS table as TCRdb keeps it, with only in-frame sequences that have V and J called. A part of the clones is gone; compared with another copy, unresolved V genes explain less than half, and the rest is unexplained. This sample gives about 150,000 clones in total; around 84% of them show up just once. Of the sample, around 9.8% is held by the ten largest clones. Sequencing was performed on peripheral blood. The origin of the receptors is a woman in her forties or fifties with acute or convalescent COVID-19.

The chain combines TRBV5-6 with TRBJ2-3; possible D gene TRBD2, 6 bases. Germline CDR1 SGHDT, CDR2 YYEEEE. V lost 3 bases and J 3 bases, leaving 14 bases between the germline ends. The CDR3 loop spans 15 amino acids. CDR3 loop: CASSSLFRETDTQYF. CDR3 coding DNA: TGTGCCAGCAGCTCGTTGTTCCGGGAGACAGATACGCAGTATTTT.

The chain employs TRBV4-3 and TRBJ1-6, with unresolved D. V was clipped by 1 base and J by 12 bases, with 4 bases between them. This CDR3 comprises 11 residues. Germline CDR1 and CDR2: LGHNA and YSLEER. The CDR3 DNA follows: TGCGCCAGCAGCCAAGTAATACCCCTCCACTTT. As protein: CASSQVIPLHF.

The rearrangement uses TRBV4-3 and TRBJ1-6; maybe TRBD1 (6 bases). Germline CDR1 is LGHNA and CDR2 is YSLEER. V lost 4 bases and J 7 bases, leaving 8 bases between the germline ends. The CDR3 has 13 residues. CDR3 sequence (DNA): TGCGCCAGCAGCCCCCAGGGGAATTCACCCCTCCACTTT. It is translated as CASSPQGNSPLHF.

The V gene is TRBV7-2, the J gene TRBJ2-3, with 8 bases aligning to TRBD1. J was trimmed by 0 bases and V by 7 bases; bases with no gene match: 3. The CDR3 is made up of 14 amino acids. Per the germline V gene, CDR1 is SGHTA and CDR2 is FQGNSA. CDR3 in DNA: TGTGCCAGCACAGGACAGGGAAGCACAGATACGCAGTATTTT. It is translated as CASTGQGSTDTQYF. Using reference TRBV7-2 and TRBJ2-3 for the parts outside the CDR3, the full variable domain is GAGVSQSPSNKVTEKGKDVELRCDPISGHTALYWYRQSLGQGLEFLIYFQGNSAPDKSGLPSDRFSAERTGGSVSTLTIQRTQQEDSAVYLCASTGQGSTDTQYFGPGTRLTVL.

This chain links TRBV11-2 with TRBJ2-3; TRBD1 matches 11 bases. CDR3 length: 16 residues. J lost 2 bases, V lost 4 bases, and 5 bases had no gene match. Germline CDR1 reads SGHAT; CDR2 reads FQNNGV. In nucleotides, the CDR3 is TGTGCCAGCAGCTCGAGAGGACAGGGGGCCACAGATACGCAGTATTTT. Translation gives CASSSRGQGATDTQYF.

The J gene is TRBJ1-5, the V gene TRBV2; 8 bases map to TRBD1. Germline CDR1 and CDR2: SNHLY and FYNNEI. The CDR3 runs 14 residues. V dropped 8 bases and J dropped 6; count of bases not matched to a gene: 9. The CDR3 sequence is CASGGQGAAQPQHF. The CDR3 DNA reads as TGTGCCAGCGGAGGTCAGGGGGCTGCTCAGCCCCAGCATTTT.

CDR3 DNA: TGTGCCAGCAGTGACAGGAGGTCCACTGAAGCTTTCTTT. It encodes CASSDRRSTEAFF. V is TRBV2 and J is TRBJ1-1; D is uncertain. CDR1 and CDR2 from the germline V gene are SNHLY and FYNNEI. V lost 3 bases and J lost 4, with 9 bases in between. This CDR3 is built from 13 residues.

This chain joins TRBV3-1 (or the pseudogene TRBV3-2) and TRBJ1-6; D call uncertain. Between the trimmed V and J ends, which lost 0 bases and 8 bases, there was a span of 11 bases. CDR1 and CDR2 (germline): LGHDT, YNNKEL (reference sequence). This CDR3 is 15 amino acids long. The CDR3 nucleotides read TGTGCCAGCAGCCAAGAAGCGGGGTGGGATTCACCCCTCCACTTT. This sequence encodes CASSQEAGWDSPLHF.

The chain couples TRBV10-3 to TRBJ2-5; the D is unclear. The germline gives CDR1 ENHRY, CDR2 SYGVKD. Between the trimmed V and J ends, which lost 2 bases and 1 base, there was a span of 11 bases. The CDR3 extends over 15 amino acids. The CDR3 protein is CAISEERLVQETQYF. The CDR3 DNA reads TGTGCCATCAGTGAGGAGCGTCTTGTCCAAGAGACCCAGTACTTC.

This clone showed up just a few times. The CDR3 sequence is CASSINQGYYGYTF. The CDR3 nucleotides read TGTGCCAGCAGCATAAATCAGGGATACTATGGCTACACCTTC. The V and J genes are TRBV5-5 and TRBJ1-2; maybe TRBD1 (5 bases). CDR3 size: 14 residues. The germline CDR1 and CDR2 sequences are SGHKS and YYEKEE (reference sequence). Trimming removed 4 bases at V and 3 bases at J, with 13 bases between.

This clone has only a few counts. This chain links TRBV5-1 with TRBJ2-7; D perhaps matches TRBD1 (6 bases). Deletions cut 0 bases from V and 5 bases from J, with 12 bases between. The CDR3 has 14 residues. Germline CDR1 is SGHRS and CDR2 is YFSETQ. The CDR3 loop is CASSLVRGGHEQYF. The CDR3 DNA reads TGCGCCAGCAGCTTGGTCAGGGGTGGCCACGAGCAGTACTTC.

This clone turned up a few times. V gene TRBV21-1 combines with J gene TRBJ2-3; the DNA was not compared with TRBD2, the D call given in the table. TRBV21-1 is assigned pseudogene status. This CDR3 comprises 16 residues. The CDR3 here is CASSKAGGLRTDTQYF. CDR3 nucleotide sequence: TGTGCCAGCAGCAAAGCGGGGGGGCTCCGCACAGATACGCAGTATTTT.

This clone is a singleton in its sample. The CDR3 is CASSLSGGQPQHF. The CDR3 coding sequence is TGTGCCAGCAGTTTATCGGGGGGTCAGCCCCAGCATTTT. This chain links TRBV27 with TRBJ1-5, with D possibly being TRBD1 (5 bases). The CDR3 has 13 residues. V lost 0 bases and J 6 bases, leaving 6 bases between the germline ends. Germline CDR1 is MNHEY and CDR2 is SMNVEV (reference sequence).

The CDR3 spells CASSLTDNRPYEQYF. The CDR3 nucleotides read TGTGCCAGCAGCCTCACGGACAACCGACCCTACGAGCAGTACTTC. The rearrangement links TRBV27 to TRBJ2-7; D might be TRBD1 (5 bases). The CDR3 has 15 amino acids. Per the germline V gene, CDR1 is MNHEY and CDR2 is SMNVEV (reference sequence). V was shortened by 6 bases and J by 2 bases, with 17 bases between the two germline ends.

In its sample, this clone was seen once. This sequence joins TRBV6-5 and TRBJ2-1; D is possibly TRBD2 (5 bases). Trimming removed 7 bases at V and 0 bases at J, with 10 bases between. The CDR3 loop spans 14 amino acids. Germline-derived CDR1 and CDR2 are MNHEY and SVGAGI. The CDR3 spells CASTRGASYNEQFF. The DNA of the CDR3 is TGTGCCAGCACCCGGGGAGCCTCCTACAATGAGCAGTTCTTC.